The clone carrying this T cell receptor (beta chain) showed up many times. Its antigen is still unknown. Germline values: CDR1 SQVTM, CDR2 ANQGSEA. V shed 0 bases and J 5 bases; nucleotides not matched to a gene: 11. The CDR3 contains 18 residues. This entry is derived from a study of CD8 T cells in ankylosing spondylitis. The study's findings and limits: Past studies reported some motif variants in reactive arthritis synovial fluid and blood. Seemingly distinctive of ankylosing spondylitis blood was a TCR beta motif formed by eight highly homologous variants. Enrichment of disease-linked clones was reportedly significant in matched ankylosing spondylitis synovial fluid.

TCRdb fed the 5' RACE reads into MiXCR, producing one record per CDR3 protein. Among 350,000 to 450,000 distinct CDR3 sequences listed, roughly 27% were seen once. The chain links TRBV29-1 to TRBJ2-5, with 14 positions matching TRBD2. Sequenced sample: blood, either unsorted or a sorted T cell fraction (not recorded which). The source is a male donor with ankylosing spondylitis. CDR3 protein: CSVEDTGTSGSNWETQYF. The CDR3 nucleotides are TGCAGCGTTGAAGATACCGGGACTAGCGGGAGTAATTGGGAGACCCAGTACTTC.